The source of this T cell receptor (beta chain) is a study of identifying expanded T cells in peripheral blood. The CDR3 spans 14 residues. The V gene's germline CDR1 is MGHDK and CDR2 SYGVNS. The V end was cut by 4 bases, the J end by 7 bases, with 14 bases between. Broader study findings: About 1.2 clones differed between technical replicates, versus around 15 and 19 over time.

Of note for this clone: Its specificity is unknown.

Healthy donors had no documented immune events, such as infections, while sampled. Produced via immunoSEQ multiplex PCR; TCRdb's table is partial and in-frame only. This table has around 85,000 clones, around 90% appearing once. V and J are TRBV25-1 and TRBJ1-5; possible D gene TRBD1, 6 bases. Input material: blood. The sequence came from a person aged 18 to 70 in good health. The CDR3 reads CASSGAGAGQPQHF. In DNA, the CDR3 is TGTGCCAGCAGTGGAGCGGGGGCCGGCCAGCCCCAGCATTTT.